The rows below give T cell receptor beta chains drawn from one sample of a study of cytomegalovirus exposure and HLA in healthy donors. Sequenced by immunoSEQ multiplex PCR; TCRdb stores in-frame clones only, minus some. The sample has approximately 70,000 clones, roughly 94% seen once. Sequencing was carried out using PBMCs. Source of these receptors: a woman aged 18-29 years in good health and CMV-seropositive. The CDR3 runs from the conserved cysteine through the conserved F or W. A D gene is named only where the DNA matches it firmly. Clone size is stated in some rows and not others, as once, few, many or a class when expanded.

CDR3: CASNTYPGGPGDADTQYF
DNA: TGTGCCAGCAACACCTACCCGGGGGGGCCGGGGGATGCAGATACGCAGTATTTT
V: TRBV27
size: NA
D: TRBD2
length: 18
J: TRBJ2-3

CDR3: CASSLGPGPNQPQHF
DNA: TGTGCCAGCAGCTTGGGACCTGGGCCCAATCAGCCCCAGCATTTT
V: TRBV5-5
size: few
D: NA
length: 15
J: TRBJ1-5

CDR3: CASSPRVTGELFF
DNA: TGTGCCAGCAGTCCCAGGGTCACCGGGGAGCTGTTTTTT
V: TRBV2
size: NA
D: NA
length: 13
J: TRBJ2-2

CDR3: CASSVEYGGSYEQYF
DNA: TGTGCCAGCAGTGTTGAGTACGGAGGCTCCTACGAGCAGTACTTC
V: TRBV6-4
size: NA
D: NA
length: 15
J: TRBJ2-7

CDR3: CASSHRGLQPQHF
DNA: TGTGCCAGCAGCCACAGGGGGCTCCAGCCCCAGCATTTT
V: TRBV7-6
size: NA
D: TRBD1
length: 13
J: TRBJ1-5

CDR3: CASSARDSQETQYF
DNA: TGCGCCAGCAGTGCCAGGGACAGCCAAGAGACCCAGTACTTC
V: TRBV10-1
size: NA
D: TRBD1
length: 14
J: TRBJ2-5

CDR3: CASSPTLSGSSDTQYF
DNA: TGTGCCAGCAGCCCAACCTTGAGCGGGAGCTCAGATACGCAGTATTTT
V: TRBV9
size: NA
D: TRBD2
length: 16
J: TRBJ2-3

CDR3: CASSTIQGNTEAFF
DNA: TGTGCCAGCAGCACCATACAGGGGAACACTGAAGCTTTCTTT
V: TRBV5-6
size: once
D: NA
length: 14
J: TRBJ1-1

CDR3: CASSFHRGAEAFF
DNA: TGTGCCAGCAGTTTCCACAGGGGGGCTGAAGCTTTCTTT
V: TRBV27
size: NA
D: TRBD1
length: 13
J: TRBJ1-1

CDR3: CASSLRVGVSYLEQYF
DNA: TGTGCCAGCAGCTTGCGTGTAGGGGTCTCGTACTTGGAGCAGTACTTC
V: TRBV5-6
size: NA
D: NA
length: 16
J: TRBJ2-7

CDR3: CASSLGSGGGYTF
DNA: TGTGCCAGCAGCTTAGGATCCGGGGGTGGCTACACCTTC
V: TRBV11-1
size: NA
D: NA
length: 13
J: TRBJ1-2

CDR3: CASSLQGTTNEKLFF
DNA: TGTGCCAGCAGTTTACAGGGGACTACTAACGAAAAACTGTTTTTT
V: TRBV28
size: NA
D: NA
length: 15
J: TRBJ1-4

CDR3: CASSLDSGTTNNEQFF
DNA: TGTGCCAGCAGCTTAGATAGCGGGACTACCAACAATGAGCAGTTCTTC
V: TRBV11-3
size: NA
D: TRBD2
length: 16
J: TRBJ2-1

CDR3: CASAVSRGADTQYF
DNA: TGTGCCAGCGCCGTCAGCCGGGGAGCAGATACGCAGTATTTT
V: TRBV27
size: NA
D: NA
length: 14
J: TRBJ2-3

CDR3: CASSLLGQGSGNTIYF
DNA: TGTGCCAGCAGCCTCCTGGGACAGGGGTCAGGAAACACCATATATTTT
V: TRBV7-9
size: once
D: TRBD1
length: 16
J: TRBJ1-3

CDR3: CASSLWPGLAGGEVYEQYF
DNA: TGCGCCAGCAGCCTCTGGCCGGGACTAGCGGGAGGTGAAGTTTACGAGCAGTACTTC
V: TRBV5-1
size: NA
D: TRBD2
length: 19
J: TRBJ2-7

CDR3: CASSFPGFWGYTF
DNA: TGTGCCAGCAGTTTTCCGGGTTTTTGGGGCTACACCTTC
V: TRBV27
size: NA
D: NA
length: 13
J: TRBJ1-2

CDR3: CASSPRTGGTEAFF
DNA: TGTGCCAGCAGTCCTCGGACAGGGGGCACTGAAGCTTTCTTT
V: TRBV28
size: NA
D: TRBD1
length: 14
J: TRBJ1-1

CDR3: CASSSEVTYSPAFF
DNA: TGCGCCAGCAGCTCAGAGGTTACTTATTCACCCGCTTTCTTT
V: TRBV5-1
size: NA
D: NA
length: 14
J: TRBJ1-1

CDR3: CASSLVEFQGRGEAFF
DNA: TGTGCCAGCAGCTTAGTTGAATTCCAAGGCAGGGGTGAAGCTTTCTTT
V: TRBV7-9
size: few
D: NA
length: 16
J: TRBJ1-1

CDR3: CASRTGGGSGPQHF
DNA: TGTGCCAGCAGGACAGGGGGCGGATCGGGACCCCAGCATTTT
V: TRBV28
size: once
D: TRBD1
length: 14
J: TRBJ1-5

CDR3: CASSQYYRETDTQYF
DNA: TGCGCCAGCAGCCAGTACTACAGGGAAACAGATACGCAGTATTTT
V: TRBV4-3
size: NA
D: NA
length: 15
J: TRBJ2-3

CDR3: CASSTNRDFVGEQYF
DNA: TGTGCCAGCAGTACGAACAGGGATTTCGTTGGCGAGCAGTACTTC
V: TRBV6-5
size: NA
D: NA
length: 15
J: TRBJ2-7